This T cell receptor beta chain was identified during a study of blood T cell repertoires in COVID-19. Looking at the study overall: The United States, Italy and Spain supplied acute and convalescent COVID-19 samples. Sample material is recorded as cDNA or gDNA derived from T cells, B-cell-depleted T cells, or PBMCs.

The length of the CDR3 is 14 residues. Germline trimming cut 8 bases from V and 0 bases from J; bases unmatched to any gene: 4. In germline, CDR1 is LNHDA, CDR2 SQIVND (reference sequence). Ages ranged from about 18 to 89 years, with residence in fewer than 25 US areas. Per the original methods: Amplification with reference gene primers provided the estimates of nucleated cell counts. Libraries were prepared by immunoSEQ multiplex PCR; TCRdb keeps only in-frame clonotypes and omits some of them. V and J calls and clone size are those listed in that table; D and trimming were worked out from the DNA. Counted here are about 220,000 clones, about 90% occurring once; the ten biggest clones make up roughly 14%. This clone occurred once.

The sequenced sample was PBMCs or T cells enriched from blood (not recorded which). The rearrangement uses TRBV19 and TRBJ2-7; TRBD2 matches at 10 bases. The clonotype comes from a woman between 50 and 59 years old with acute COVID-19. The CDR3 DNA reads as TGTGCCAGTGCAATAGCGGGAGGCTCCTACGAGCAGTACTTC. Translation gives CASAIAGGSYEQYF.